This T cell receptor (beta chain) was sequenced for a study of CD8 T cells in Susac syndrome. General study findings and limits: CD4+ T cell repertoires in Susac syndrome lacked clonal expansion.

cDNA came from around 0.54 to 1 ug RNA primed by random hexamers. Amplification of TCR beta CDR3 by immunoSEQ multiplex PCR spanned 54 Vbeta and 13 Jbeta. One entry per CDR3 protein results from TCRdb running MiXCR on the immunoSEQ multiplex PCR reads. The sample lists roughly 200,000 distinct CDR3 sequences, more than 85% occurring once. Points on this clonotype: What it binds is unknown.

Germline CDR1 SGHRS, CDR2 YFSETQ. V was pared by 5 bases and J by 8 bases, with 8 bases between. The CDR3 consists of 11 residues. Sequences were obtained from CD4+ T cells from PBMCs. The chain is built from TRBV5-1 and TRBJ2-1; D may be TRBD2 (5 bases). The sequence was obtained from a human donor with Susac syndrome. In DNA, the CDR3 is TGCGCCAGCAGTGACTATTATGAGCAGTTCTTC. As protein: CASSDYYEQFF.